One sample yielded the 32 T cell receptor beta chains listed below, sequenced in a study of control samples from healthy donors and cancer patients. This table comes from immunoSEQ multiplex PCR, and its TCRdb copy is limited to in-frame clones, with some not included. The table includes about 2,500 clones, approximately 97% detected once. Sequencing input: PBMCs. The receptors originated from a man between 65 and 85 years old with head and neck cancer.

The chain couples TRBV18 to TRBJ2-1; 8 nucleotides align to TRBD2. Losses at the gene ends were 5 bases for V and 4 bases for J; bases not matched to a gene: 4. CDR3 length: 14 residues. Germline loops: CDR1 KGHSH, CDR2 LQKENI. The CDR3 sequence is CASSYTSGYNEQFF. As DNA, the CDR3 is TGTGCCAGCTCATACACTAGCGGTTACAATGAGCAGTTCTTC.

The CDR3 loop is CASSQGRKNNSPLHF. The CDR3 DNA follows: TGTGCCAGCTCCCAGGGGAGGAAGAATAATTCACCCCTCCACTTT. The chain joins TRBV11-3 to TRBJ1-6; a possible D gene is TRBD1 (6 bases). The CDR3 length is 15 residues. Germline CDR1 SGHNT, CDR2 YENEEA. The V gene lost 8 bases and the J gene lost 5 bases, with 16 bases spanning the gap.

The J gene is TRBJ1-2, the V gene TRBV3-1 (or the pseudogene TRBV3-2), with D possibly TRBD1 on 6 matching bases. This CDR3 region has 16 residues. Looked up from germline, CDR1 is LGHDT and CDR2 is YNNKEL (reference sequence). The ends were cut back, 0 bases at V and 7 bases at J, with 18 bases in the middle. Here the CDR3 reads CASSQEMSVQGRGYTF. The CDR3 coding sequence is TGTGCCAGCAGCCAAGAAATGAGCGTACAGGGCCGTGGCTACACCTTC.

The chain recombines TRBV5-5 with TRBJ2-5; D not resolved. Trimming took 0 bases from V and 5 from J, leaving 5 bases between them. Germline V lookup: CDR1 SGHKS, CDR2 YYEKEE (reference sequence). The CDR3 is made up of 12 amino acids. The CDR3 region is CASSLVFETQYF. CDR3 coding DNA: TGTGCCAGCAGCTTGGTGTTCGAGACCCAGTACTTC.

This clone has a single count. In nucleotides, the CDR3 is TGTGCCAGCAGCCAGAGTCAGGGGACTCGCTCCTACGAGCAGTACTTC. It is translated as CASSQSQGTRSYEQYF. The V gene is TRBV4-2, the J gene TRBJ2-7, with D perhaps given as TRBD1 or TRBD2 (6 bases each). Trimming pared 3 bases from V and 0 bases from J, leaving 15 bases between. The CDR3 covers 16 residues. CDR1 LGHNA and CDR2 YNFKEQ come from the germline V gene.

This clone was seen only once. The chain employs TRBV6-1 and TRBJ2-4, with 7 bases identical to TRBD2. Germline values: CDR1 MNHNS, CDR2 SASEGT. The CDR3 spans 16 residues. V lost 2 bases, J lost 6 bases, and 10 bases stayed unmatched. The CDR3 DNA reads TGTGCCAGCAGTGAAAAATGGGCTAGCGGCAGAAACATTCAGTACTTC. It encodes CASSEKWASGRNIQYF.

The chain combines TRBV28 with TRBJ1-4, with TRBD1 identical over 7 bases. The CDR3 is made up of 15 amino acids. J lost 11 bases, V lost 2 bases, and 11 bases had no gene match. Looked up from germline, CDR1 is MDHEN and CDR2 is SYDVKM. CDR3 DNA sequence: TGTGCCAGCAGTTTAACCCAGGGGGGAGTGGGGAAACTGTTTTTT. Amino acid sequence: CASSLTQGGVGKLFF.

The chain links TRBV24-1 to TRBJ2-1; 7 positions match TRBD1. This CDR3 has 16 residues. Losses at the gene ends were 5 bases for V and 5 bases for J; bases not matched to a gene: 11. Germline CDR1 is KGHDR and CDR2 is SFDVKD. CDR3 region: CATSGTRDSTNNEQFF. In DNA, the CDR3 is TGTGCCACCAGTGGGACCCGGGACAGTACGAACAATGAGCAGTTCTTC.

V gene TRBV6-8 combines with J gene TRBJ2-3; no definite D call. CDR1 and CDR2 (germline): MNHGY, SAAAGT. The V end lost 0 bases, the J end lost 6 bases, and 13 bases lay between the germline ends. This CDR3 is 15 amino acids long. The CDR3 region is CASSYSITGRDTQYF. CDR3 sequence (DNA): TGTGCCAGCAGTTACTCGATTACGGGCAGGGATACGCAGTATTTT.

The rearrangement uses TRBV12-5 and TRBJ2-3; D call uncertain. CDR1 and CDR2 (germline): LGHNT, FRNRAP. Trimming shortened V by 2 bases and J by 6 bases, and 12 bases separated the two germline ends. The CDR3 sequence is 14 residues long. CDR3 protein: CASGLQVSSDTQYF. The DNA for the CDR3 is TGTGCTAGTGGTTTGCAAGTCTCTTCGGATACGCAGTATTTT.

The chain combines TRBV4-3 with TRBJ1-3, with 8 bases matching TRBD1. CDR3 length: 18 amino acids. Looked up from germline, CDR1 is LGHNA and CDR2 is YSLEER. J gave up 1 base and V 3 bases, and 11 bases lay outside the gene matches. The CDR3 loop is CASSQLGQGSFSGNTIYF. CDR3 in DNA: TGCGCCAGCAGCCAGCTAGGACAGGGAAGCTTTTCTGGAAACACCATATATTTT.

The chain recombines TRBV7-2 with TRBJ2-2; 9 nucleotides line up with TRBD1. The germline V gene has CDR1 SGHTA and CDR2 FQGNSA. This CDR3 is 15 amino acids long. V gave up 2 bases and J gave up 5 bases; unmatched junction bases: 3. Here the CDR3 reads CASSLLTGGTGELFF. In DNA, the CDR3 is TGTGCCAGCAGCTTACTGACAGGGGGGACCGGGGAGCTGTTTTTT.

The V and J genes are TRBV5-1 and TRBJ2-3; D is undetermined. Trimming shortened V by 0 bases and J by 1 base, and 9 bases separated the two germline ends. Germline values: CDR1 SGHRS, CDR2 YFSETQ. This CDR3 comprises 15 residues. The DNA of the CDR3 is TGCGCCAGCAGCTTGGTGGACCCGGGCACAGATACGCAGTATTTT. It specifies CASSLVDPGTDTQYF.

The rearrangement joins TRBV3-1 (or the pseudogene TRBV3-2) to TRBJ2-2; the D is unclear. Trimming stripped 1 base from V and 7 bases from J, with 7 bases between. The germline V gene encodes CDR1 LGHDT and CDR2 YNNKEL (reference sequence). The CDR3 has 13 amino acids. The CDR3 region has the DNA TGTGCCAGCAGCCAAGTAGACGTCGGGGAGCTGTTTTTT. As protein: CASSQVDVGELFF.

The chain has TRBV3-1 (or the pseudogene TRBV3-2) and TRBJ1-5; D remains ambiguous. Germline lookup yields CDR1 LGHDT and CDR2 YNNKEL (reference sequence). V was shortened by 3 bases and J by 1 base, with 7 bases between the two germline ends. There are 14 residues in the CDR3. DNA of the CDR3: TGTGCCAGCAGCCAGAGACACAGCAATCAGCCCCAGCATTTT. Encoded protein: CASSQRHSNQPQHF.

This chain connects TRBV7-9 to TRBJ2-7; 8 bases are shared with TRBD1. From germline, CDR1 is SEHNR and CDR2 FQNEAQ (reference sequence). J was trimmed by 1 base and V by 1 base; bases with no gene match: 3. The CDR3 totals 15 residues. The CDR3: CASSLGGQASYEQYF. CDR3 in DNA: TGTGCCAGCAGCTTAGGGGGACAGGCGTCCTACGAGCAGTACTTC.

The gene calls are TRBV28 and TRBJ2-1; a possible D gene is TRBD1 (5 bases). V dropped 3 bases and J dropped 7 bases, with 13 bases sitting between them. CDR1 MDHEN and CDR2 SYDVKM come from the germline V gene. The CDR3 sequence is 14 residues long. The CDR3 bases are TGTGCCAGCAGTTTGGCAGGGCCCTTAAATGAGCAGTTCTTC. This codes for CASSLAGPLNEQFF.

The rearrangement uses TRBV30 and TRBJ1-1, with D tentatively TRBD1 (5 bases). Germline values: CDR1 GTSNPN, CDR2 SVGIG (reference sequence). V lost 2 bases and J 4 bases, leaving 17 bases between the germline ends. This CDR3 comprises 15 residues. CDR3 coding DNA: TGTGCCTGGAGTTCCAACGCGGGGCAGGGCACTGAAGCTTTCTTT. Translated, it gives CAWSSNAGQGTEAFF.

V is TRBV6-5 and J is TRBJ2-7; 10 positions agree with TRBD1. CDR1 is MNHEY, CDR2 SVGAGI, per germline. J was trimmed by 3 bases and V by 4 bases; bases with no gene match: 6. There are 15 residues in the CDR3. CDR3 amino acids: CASSSVGTGVYEQYF. The CDR3, as DNA: TGTGCCAGCAGTTCCGTCGGGACAGGGGTCTACGAGCAGTACTTC.

The chain employs TRBV18 and TRBJ1-1; tentatively, D is TRBD1 (5 bases). Germline CDR1 reads KGHSH; CDR2 reads LQKENI. V was pared by 3 bases and J by 3 bases, with 20 bases between. There are 17 residues in the CDR3. DNA for the CDR3: TGTGCCAGCTCACCGAGGAGCGCCCAGGGTTTGTACACTGAAGCTTTCTTT. It translates to CASSPRSAQGLYTEAFF. Variable domain in full (rest from reference TRBV18 and TRBJ1-1): NAGVMQNPRHLVRRRGQEARLRCSPMKGHSHVYWYRQLPEEGLKFMVYLQKENIIDESGMPKERFSAEFPKEGPSILRIQQVVRGDSAAYFCASSPRSAQGLYTEAFFGQGTRLTVV.

The V gene is TRBV7-2, the J gene TRBJ1-1, with 7 bases lining up with TRBD1. Germline V CDR1 and CDR2: SGHTA, FQGNSA. The CDR3 consists of 15 residues. V shed 5 bases and J 0 bases; nucleotides not matched to a gene: 6. The CDR3 nucleotides read TGTGCCAGCAGCGCAAACAGGGGATTGAACACTGAAGCTTTCTTT. Its protein is CASSANRGLNTEAFF.

The rearrangement joins TRBV5-5 to TRBJ2-5; D is possibly TRBD1 or TRBD2 (6 bases each). Germline V gene data show CDR1 as SGHKS and CDR2 as YYEKEE (reference sequence). The germline V and J ends were trimmed by 4 bases and 2 bases, with 15 bases remaining between them. The CDR3 totals 15 residues. CDR3 DNA: TGTGCCAGCAGCCCCGGAGGGGGGAGGCAAGAGACCCAGTACTTC. It is translated as CASSPGGGRQETQYF.

J is TRBJ2-3 and V is TRBV3-1 (or the pseudogene TRBV3-2); unclear D gene. The CDR3 is made up of 17 amino acids. Germline loops: CDR1 LGHDT, CDR2 YNNKEL (reference sequence). The V end was cut by 3 bases, the J end by 0 bases, with 16 bases between. The CDR3 sequence: CASSHNCVTKSTDTQYF. CDR3 DNA: TGTGCCAGCAGCCATAATTGTGTCACTAAAAGCACAGATACGCAGTATTTT.

This chain joins TRBV24-1 and TRBJ1-3, with D uncertain. Trimming shortened V by 4 bases and J by 2 bases, and 5 bases separated the two germline ends. CDR3 length: 13 amino acids. Germline V gene data show CDR1 as KGHDR and CDR2 as SFDVKD. CDR3 amino acids: CATSERAGNTIYF. The CDR3 DNA reads TGTGCCACCAGTGAGAGGGCTGGAAACACCATATATTTT.

The chain links TRBV5-1 to TRBJ2-4; D is unresolved. V was clipped by 1 base and J by 3 bases, with 8 bases between them. This CDR3 contains 14 residues. Germline CDR1 is SGHRS and CDR2 is YFSETQ. This chain's CDR3 is CASSLNTYKNIQYF. CDR3 nucleotide sequence: TGCGCCAGCAGCTTGAACACGTACAAAAACATTCAGTACTTC.

The chain joins TRBV19 to TRBJ2-1, with D uncertain. The CDR3 loop spans 12 amino acids. Germline-derived CDR1 and CDR2 are LNHDA and SQIVND (reference sequence). V was cut by 1 base and J by 6 bases, with 4 bases left in between. The CDR3: CASSIAVNEQFF. CDR3 DNA sequence: TGTGCCAGTAGTATAGCGGTCAATGAGCAGTTCTTC. The complete variable domain, with remaining parts taken from reference TRBV19 and TRBJ2-1, reads DGGITQSPKYLFRKEGQNVTLSCEQNLNHDAMYWYRQDPGQGLRLIYYSQIVNDFQKGDIAEGYSVSREKKESFPLTVTSAQKNPTAFYLCASSIAVNEQFFGPGTRLTVL.

The CDR3: CASRSTGMNTEAFF. Here the CDR3 DNA reads TGTGCCAGCAGGTCCACAGGGATGAACACTGAAGCTTTCTTT. The chain links TRBV6-5 to TRBJ1-1; D might be TRBD1 (6 bases). The length of the CDR3 is 14 residues. Trimming took off 6 bases at V and 0 bases at J, with 11 bases between the two ends. Per the germline V gene, CDR1 is MNHEY and CDR2 is SVGAGI.

The chain has TRBV2 and TRBJ2-3, with 14 bases fitting TRBD2. Trimming at V came to 5 bases and at J to 5 bases, leaving 6 bases not matched to a gene. Germline CDR1 SNHLY, CDR2 FYNNEI. The CDR3 has 16 amino acids. In DNA, the CDR3 is TGTGCCAGCAGTTGGACTAGCGGGGGGCGGGGAGATACGCAGTATTTT. It codes for CASSWTSGGRGDTQYF.

The table lists this clone with a count of one. This rearrangement joins TRBV5-4 to TRBJ2-2; no definite D call. CDR3 size: 14 residues. The germline CDR1 and CDR2 sequences are SGHNT and YYREEE (reference sequence). Between the trimmed V and J ends, which lost 0 bases and 5 bases, there was a span of 8 bases. The CDR3 sequence is CASSLGVETGELFF. The CDR3 DNA is TGTGCCAGCAGCTTGGGGGTGGAGACCGGGGAGCTGTTTTTT.

The CDR3 DNA reads as TGTGCCAGCGACATGTCCAGGGTGGGGGAGCAGTACTTC. Residues: CASDMSRVGEQYF. The chain links TRBV11-3 to TRBJ2-7; a weak D match, TRBD1 (5 bases). Trimming cost V 8 bases and J 7 bases, with 18 bases left between them. The CDR3 is 13 amino acids. The germline gives CDR1 SGHNT, CDR2 YENEEA.

The rearrangement uses TRBV12-2 and TRBJ2-5; the DNA was not used to check the table's D call, TRBD2. TRBV12-2 is classified as a pseudogene. The CDR3 covers 16 residues. The CDR3 coding sequence is TGTGCAAGTCGCCCAACATCGGGGGGGCCCCAAGAGACCCAGTACTTC. It is translated as CASRPTSGGPQETQYF.

This clone came up once. This chain joins TRBV11-2 and TRBJ2-7; unclear D gene. CDR1 SGHAT and CDR2 FQNNGV come from the germline V gene. V lost 5 bases and J 2 bases, leaving 13 bases between the germline ends. This CDR3 spans 14 amino acids. The CDR3 spells CASSPTLDTYEQYF. CDR3 coding DNA: TGTGCCAGCAGCCCCACCCTAGACACCTACGAGCAGTACTTC.